These T cell receptor beta chains were read from a single sample in a study of T cell repertoires in cytomegalovirus infection. MiXCR, run by TCRdb on the reads, gives a single entry per CDR3 protein. Of approximately 910,000 distinct CDR3 sequences in the sample, approximately 31% were seen once. These receptors have no identified antigens. The sequences come from cultured CD8+ T cells from PBMCs, collected from culture after CMV antigen stimulation. These receptors all stem from a human donor in good health (CMV status not recorded). Some clones in this sample may be carry-over from other donors' samples. The CDR3 runs from the conserved cysteine through the conserved F or W. Fields, in order: CDR3 protein, CDR3 DNA, V gene, clone size, J gene, D gene. A D gene is named only where the DNA matches it firmly. Where a row states a size, it is once, few, many or the class of an expanded clone; other rows omit it.

CDR3 protein: CASSLRRVGRGEQYF
CDR3 DNA: TGTGCCAGCAGCTTACGTCGGGTTGGCAGGGGCGAGCAGTACTTC
V gene: TRBV7-9
clone size: -
J gene: TRBJ2-7
D gene: -

CDR3 protein: CASSQGWGTDTQYF
CDR3 DNA: TGTGCCAGCAGCCAAGGGTGGGGCACAGATACGCAGTATTTT
V gene: TRBV7-9
clone size: few
J gene: TRBJ2-3
D gene: -

CDR3 protein: CASSLPEGGIVNTQYF
CDR3 DNA: TGTGCCAGCAGCTTACCGGAGGGGGGGATTGTGAATACGCAGTATTTT
V gene: TRBV7-9
clone size: -
J gene: TRBJ2-3
D gene: -

CDR3 protein: CSVAMSGGPYNEQFF
CDR3 DNA: TGCAGCGTTGCCATGAGCGGGGGCCCCTACAATGAGCAGTTCTTC
V gene: TRBV29-1
clone size: few
J gene: TRBJ2-1
D gene: TRBD2

CDR3 protein: CASSLRAGGADTQYF
CDR3 DNA: TGTGCCAGCAGTTTAAGGGCGGGGGGCGCAGATACGCAGTATTTT
V gene: TRBV27
clone size: -
J gene: TRBJ2-3
D gene: TRBD2

CDR3 protein: CASSLNRDPNQPQHF
CDR3 DNA: TGTGCCAGCAGCCTTAACAGGGATCCCAATCAGCCCCAGCATTTT
V gene: TRBV6-1
clone size: many
J gene: TRBJ1-5
D gene: -

CDR3 protein: CASSPLGQGEAFF
CDR3 DNA: TGTGCCAGCAGCCCCCTCGGACAGGGTGAAGCTTTCTTT
V gene: TRBV27
clone size: -
J gene: TRBJ1-1
D gene: TRBD1

CDR3 protein: CASSSGGHNQPQHF
CDR3 DNA: TGTGCCAGCAGCTCAGGGGGTCACAATCAGCCCCAGCATTTT
V gene: TRBV7-6
clone size: many
J gene: TRBJ1-5
D gene: TRBD1

CDR3 protein: CASRGPTEAFF
CDR3 DNA: TGTGCCAGCAGGGGTCCCACTGAAGCTTTCTTT
V gene: TRBV6-6
clone size: -
J gene: TRBJ1-1
D gene: -

CDR3 protein: CASSALRSSGNTIYF
CDR3 DNA: TGTGCCAGCAGTGCCCTCAGGAGCTCTGGAAACACCATATATTTT
V gene: TRBV12-3/TRBV12-4
clone size: many
J gene: TRBJ1-3
D gene: -

CDR3 protein: CASSQDRGAHGEDNEQFF
CDR3 DNA: TGCGCCAGCAGCCAAGATCGGGGCGCCCACGGGGAAGACAATGAGCAGTTCTTC
V gene: TRBV4-1
clone size: -
J gene: TRBJ2-1
D gene: -

CDR3 protein: CASSPLAGGPEQFF
CDR3 DNA: TGTGCCAGCAGCCCTTTAGCGGGGGGGCCTGAGCAGTTCTTC
V gene: TRBV11-2
clone size: many
J gene: TRBJ2-1
D gene: TRBD2

CDR3 protein: CASSLITEGELGYTF
CDR3 DNA: TGTGCCAGCAGCTTAATAACGGAGGGAGAGCTTGGCTACACCTTC
V gene: TRBV7-9
clone size: -
J gene: TRBJ1-2
D gene: -

CDR3 protein: CASSPLSGGAYEQYF
CDR3 DNA: TGTGCCAGCTCACCACTGTCGGGGGGGGCCTACGAGCAGTACTTC
V gene: TRBV18
clone size: many
J gene: TRBJ2-7
D gene: TRBD2

CDR3 protein: CASKKVGGYTF
CDR3 DNA: TGTGCCAGCAAAAAAGTGGGGGGCTACACCTTC
V gene: TRBV2
clone size: -
J gene: TRBJ1-2
D gene: -

CDR3 protein: CTSSLLQGAEETQYF
CDR3 DNA: TGTACCAGCAGCTTACTTCAGGGGGCAGAGGAGACCCAGTACTTC
V gene: TRBV7-4
clone size: -
J gene: TRBJ2-5
D gene: TRBD1

CDR3 protein: CASSADSLDTEAFF
CDR3 DNA: TGTGCCAGCAGTGCTGACAGCCTTGACACTGAAGCTTTCTTT
V gene: TRBV6-2/TRBV6-3
clone size: -
J gene: TRBJ1-1
D gene: -

CDR3 protein: CASSFPTSGDERPTDTQYF
CDR3 DNA: TGCGCCAGCAGCTTCCCGACTAGCGGGGATGAACGCCCCACAGATACGCAGTATTTT
V gene: TRBV5-1
clone size: few
J gene: TRBJ2-3
D gene: TRBD2

CDR3 protein: CASSSPYGPNYGYTF
CDR3 DNA: TGTGCCAGCAGCTCTCCTTACGGACCGAACTATGGCTACACCTTC
V gene: TRBV7-9
clone size: -
J gene: TRBJ1-2
D gene: -

CDR3 protein: CASSQDLETGFVSSFGSTEAFF
CDR3 DNA: TGTGCCAGCAGCCAAGATCTGGAGACAGGGTTTGTTTCGTCCTTCGGGTCCACTGAAGCTTTCTTT
V gene: TRBV4-2
clone size: few
J gene: TRBJ1-1
D gene: TRBD1

CDR3 protein: CASSQTGPRQPQHF
CDR3 DNA: TGTGCCAGCAGTCAAACAGGCCCGCGGCAGCCCCAGCATTTT
V gene: TRBV12-3/TRBV12-4
clone size: many
J gene: TRBJ1-5
D gene: -

CDR3 protein: CASSAQGGTGNTIYF
CDR3 DNA: TGTGCCAGCAGTGCGCAGGGAGGAACTGGAAACACCATATATTTT
V gene: TRBV6-1
clone size: many
J gene: TRBJ1-3
D gene: -

CDR3 protein: CASSPNRDEQYF
CDR3 DNA: TGTGCCAGCAGCCCCAACAGGGACGAGCAGTACTTC
V gene: TRBV12-3/TRBV12-4
clone size: many
J gene: TRBJ2-7
D gene: -

CDR3 protein: CSARGGLAGTTDTQYF
CDR3 DNA: TGCAGTGCTAGAGGGGGACTAGCGGGGACCACAGATACGCAGTATTTT
V gene: TRBV20-1
clone size: few
J gene: TRBJ2-3
D gene: TRBD2

CDR3 protein: CASSPNTAYEQYF
CDR3 DNA: TGTGCCAGCAGCCCTAATACCGCATACGAGCAGTACTTC
V gene: TRBV9
clone size: few
J gene: TRBJ2-7
D gene: -

CDR3 protein: CASSYSGGPRNEQFF
CDR3 DNA: TGTGCCAGCAGCTACTCGGGGGGGCCGCGTAATGAGCAGTTCTTC
V gene: TRBV7-3
clone size: few
J gene: TRBJ2-1
D gene: TRBD2

CDR3 protein: CASSSIRPGLSTAEAFF
CDR3 DNA: TGTGCCAGCAGCTCGATTCGTCCGGGACTGTCGACGGCTGAAGCTTTCTTT
V gene: TRBV11-1
clone size: many
J gene: TRBJ1-1
D gene: -

CDR3 protein: CSVQGRESSYEQYF
CDR3 DNA: TGCAGCGTTCAAGGGAGGGAGAGCTCCTACGAGCAGTACTTC
V gene: TRBV29-1
clone size: -
J gene: TRBJ2-7
D gene: TRBD2

CDR3 protein: CANSQDRGSNEQFF
CDR3 DNA: TGTGCCAACAGCCAAGATCGGGGGTCCAATGAGCAGTTCTTC
V gene: TRBV4-2
clone size: -
J gene: TRBJ2-1
D gene: -

CDR3 protein: CASRVPATGGYGYTF
CDR3 DNA: TGTGCCAGCAGAGTACCCGCCACAGGCGGCTATGGCTACACCTTC
V gene: TRBV12-3/TRBV12-4
clone size: -
J gene: TRBJ1-2
D gene: -

CDR3 protein: CASSLVVGNQETQYF
CDR3 DNA: TGTGCCAGCAGCTTAGTCGTAGGAAACCAAGAGACCCAGTACTTC
V gene: TRBV11-3
clone size: -
J gene: TRBJ2-5
D gene: -

CDR3 protein: CSAAGPAMRYTF
CDR3 DNA: TGCAGCGCCGCAGGTCCAGCGATGCGCTACACCTTC
V gene: TRBV29-1
clone size: -
J gene: TRBJ1-2
D gene: -

CDR3 protein: CASSPQGSRGYTF
CDR3 DNA: TGTGCCAGCAGCCCCCAGGGGTCGCGGGGCTACACCTTC
V gene: TRBV9
clone size: -
J gene: TRBJ1-2
D gene: -

CDR3 protein: CASSQESGNYEQYF
CDR3 DNA: TGCGCCAGCAGCCAAGAGTCCGGGAACTACGAGCAGTACTTC
V gene: TRBV4-1
clone size: -
J gene: TRBJ2-7
D gene: -

CDR3 protein: CASRPVRGIDEQFF
CDR3 DNA: TGTGCCAGCAGACCAGTTCGGGGGATCGATGAGCAGTTCTTC
V gene: TRBV7-9
clone size: -
J gene: TRBJ2-1
D gene: -

CDR3 protein: CSAIDRDPNQPQHF
CDR3 DNA: TGCAGTGCTATAGACAGGGACCCAAATCAGCCCCAGCATTTT
V gene: TRBV20-1
clone size: -
J gene: TRBJ1-5
D gene: TRBD1

CDR3 protein: CASSSDANQPQHF
CDR3 DNA: TGTGCCAGCAGCTCGGACGCCAATCAGCCCCAGCATTTT
V gene: TRBV7-6
clone size: few
J gene: TRBJ1-5
D gene: -

CDR3 protein: CASSQTPGQGITDTQYF
CDR3 DNA: TGCGCCAGCAGCCAAACCCCGGGACAGGGGATTACAGATACGCAGTATTTT
V gene: TRBV4-1
clone size: -
J gene: TRBJ2-3
D gene: TRBD1

CDR3 protein: CASSLPRDRVFRGGKDEQFF
CDR3 DNA: TGTGCCAGCAGCCTCCCCCGGGACAGGGTTTTCCGGGGGGGTAAAGATGAGCAGTTCTTC
V gene: TRBV28
clone size: -
J gene: TRBJ2-1
D gene: -

CDR3 protein: CASSSPLAYEQYF
CDR3 DNA: TGTGCCAGCAGCTCCCCCCTAGCGTACGAGCAGTACTTC
V gene: TRBV7-6
clone size: few
J gene: TRBJ2-7
D gene: -

CDR3 protein: CASSIMGPNTGELFF
CDR3 DNA: TGTGCCAGTAGTATTATGGGACCTAACACCGGGGAGCTGTTTTTT
V gene: TRBV19
clone size: -
J gene: TRBJ2-2
D gene: -

CDR3 protein: CASSFTTGGIGELFF
CDR3 DNA: TGTGCCAGCAGCTTTACCACAGGGGGCATCGGGGAGCTGTTTTTT
V gene: TRBV6-2/TRBV6-3
clone size: few
J gene: TRBJ2-2
D gene: TRBD1

CDR3 protein: CASSRLAGGHTGELFF
CDR3 DNA: TGTGCCAGCAGCCGTCTAGCGGGGGGGCACACCGGGGAGCTGTTTTTT
V gene: TRBV4-2
clone size: few
J gene: TRBJ2-2
D gene: TRBD2

CDR3 protein: CATSPDRGAHRDWIQPQHF
CDR3 DNA: TGTGCCACCAGCCCAGATCGGGGGGCCCACAGGGATTGGATTCAGCCCCAGCATTTT
V gene: TRBV15
clone size: -
J gene: TRBJ1-5
D gene: -

CDR3 protein: CASSPSSGQGFGELFF
CDR3 DNA: TGTGCCAGCAGCCCCTCGTCGGGACAGGGGTTCGGGGAGCTGTTTTTT
V gene: TRBV7-3
clone size: -
J gene: TRBJ2-2
D gene: TRBD1

CDR3 protein: CVSSRTGSSGNTIYF
CDR3 DNA: TGTGTCAGCAGCCGGACCGGAAGCTCTGGAAACACCATATATTTT
V gene: TRBV7-2
clone size: once
J gene: TRBJ1-3
D gene: -

CDR3 protein: CASRSFSGTSTDTQYF
CDR3 DNA: TGTGCCAGCAGAAGCTTTAGCGGTACTAGCACAGATACGCAGTATTTT
V gene: TRBV2
clone size: once
J gene: TRBJ2-3
D gene: -

CDR3 protein: CSVAPEVGTDYGYTF
CDR3 DNA: TGCAGCGTCGCACCCGAGGTCGGGACAGACTATGGCTACACCTTC
V gene: TRBV29-1
clone size: few
J gene: TRBJ1-2
D gene: TRBD1

CDR3 protein: CSVVLDGTYGYTF
CDR3 DNA: TGCAGCGTTGTTCTCGACGGAACCTATGGCTACACCTTC
V gene: TRBV29-1
clone size: -
J gene: TRBJ1-2
D gene: -

CDR3 protein: CATSRVAVVSYEQYF
CDR3 DNA: TGTGCCACCAGCAGAGTGGCAGTTGTCTCCTACGAGCAGTACTTC
V gene: TRBV15
clone size: -
J gene: TRBJ2-7
D gene: -

CDR3 protein: CASSLAAGPETQYF
CDR3 DNA: TGTGCCAGCAGCTTGGCCGCAGGCCCAGAGACCCAGTACTTC
V gene: TRBV5-6
clone size: -
J gene: TRBJ2-5
D gene: -

CDR3 protein: CASSQVGGVVDTEAFF
CDR3 DNA: TGCGCCAGCAGCCAAGTCGGAGGTGTCGTGGACACTGAAGCTTTCTTT
V gene: TRBV4-1
clone size: -
J gene: TRBJ1-1
D gene: -